This TCR beta chain is drawn from a study of blood T cell repertoires in COVID-19. On the study more broadly: Some COVID-19 samples were acute and others convalescent; all came from the United States, Italy and Spain. T cells, B-cell-depleted T cells, or PBMCs provided the cDNA or gDNA that served as material.

Authors' methods: Reference gene primer amplification yielded estimated nucleated cell counts. Measured with immunoSEQ multiplex PCR; TCRdb has only the in-frame clones, and not every one. That table gives V, J and clone size, and the DNA gave D and trimming. The profile shows over 130,000 clones, around 90% of them singletons. In germline, CDR1 is SGHRS, CDR2 YFSETQ. Trimming cost V 2 bases and J 8 bases; bases outside gene matches: 9. The CDR3 loop spans 16 amino acids. The sample taken for sequencing was peripheral blood. The chain is built from TRBV5-1 and TRBJ1-4, with TRBD1 matching 10 bases. This TCR derives from a woman in her sixties with active or convalescent COVID-19. Written as DNA, the CDR3 is TGCGCCAGCAGCTTAACCGCGGGACAGGGGTACGAAAAACTGTTTTTT. Amino acids: CASSLTAGQGYEKLFF. The full variable domain, with the rest looked up from reference TRBV5-1 and TRBJ1-4, is KAGVTQTPRYLIKTRGQQVTLSCSPISGHRSVSWYQQTPGQGLQFLFEYFSETQRNKGNFPGRFSGRQFSNSRSEMNVSTLELGDSALYLCASSLTAGQGYEKLFFGSGTQLSVL.